Reported below is one T cell receptor beta chain. Sequencing used immunoSEQ multiplex PCR; TCRdb keeps in-frame clones, though not all of them. Of roughly 120,000 clones in the sample, roughly nine tenths are singletons; the top ten hold roughly 8%. This specimen comes from a study of blood T cell repertoires in COVID-19. Study details: Nucleic acid was either cDNA or gDNA, and it came from T cells, B-cell-depleted T cells, or PBMCs.

CDR1 SGHNT and CDR2 YYREEE come from the germline V gene (reference sequence). Trimming took 0 bases from V and 0 from J, leaving 14 bases between them. The CDR3 is made up of 17 amino acids. This rearrangement joins TRBV5-4 to TRBJ2-3, with a possible D match to TRBD2 (6 bases). The receptor was derived from a man between 65 and 85 years old who had recovered from COVID-19. Sequenced input: peripheral blood. CDR3 coding DNA: TGTGCCAGCAGCTTGGGGGCGGGGCGGTTTAGCACAGATACGCAGTATTTT. It translates to CASSLGAGRFSTDTQYF.